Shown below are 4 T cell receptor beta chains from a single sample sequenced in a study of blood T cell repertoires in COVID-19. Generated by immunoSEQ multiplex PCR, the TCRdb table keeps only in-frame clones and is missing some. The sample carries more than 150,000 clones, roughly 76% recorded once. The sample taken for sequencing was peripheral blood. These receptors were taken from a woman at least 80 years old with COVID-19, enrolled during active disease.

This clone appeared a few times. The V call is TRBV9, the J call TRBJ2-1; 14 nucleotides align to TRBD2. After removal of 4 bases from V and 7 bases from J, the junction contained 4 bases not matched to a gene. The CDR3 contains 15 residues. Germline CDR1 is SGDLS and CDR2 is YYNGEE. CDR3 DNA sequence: TGTGCCAGCAGCCCCGGACTAGCGGGAGGTAATGAGCAGTTCTTC. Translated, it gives CASSPGLAGGNEQFF.

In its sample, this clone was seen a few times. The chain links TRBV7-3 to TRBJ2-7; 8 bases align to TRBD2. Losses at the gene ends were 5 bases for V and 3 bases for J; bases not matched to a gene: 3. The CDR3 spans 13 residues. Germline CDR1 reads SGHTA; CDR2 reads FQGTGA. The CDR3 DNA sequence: TGTGCCAGCAGCGTAAGCGGGGGCTACGAGCAGTACTTC. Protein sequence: CASSVSGGYEQYF.

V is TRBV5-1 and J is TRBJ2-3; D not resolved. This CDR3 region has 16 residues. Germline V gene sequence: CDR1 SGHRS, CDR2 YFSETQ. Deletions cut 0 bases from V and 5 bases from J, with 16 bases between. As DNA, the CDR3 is TGCGCCAGCAGCTTGGGGCTGGGCCTGAGTAGAGATACGCAGTATTTT. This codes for CASSLGLGLSRDTQYF.

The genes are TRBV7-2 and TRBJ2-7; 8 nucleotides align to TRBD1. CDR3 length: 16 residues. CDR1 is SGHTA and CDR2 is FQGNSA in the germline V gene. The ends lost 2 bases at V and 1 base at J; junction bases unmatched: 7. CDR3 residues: CASSLFGQGASYEQYF. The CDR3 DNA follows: TGTGCCAGCAGCTTATTCGGGCAGGGGGCGTCCTACGAGCAGTACTTC.